This T cell receptor (beta chain) appears in the sequencing data of a study of cytomegalovirus exposure and HLA in healthy donors. General observations from the study: Rates of TCR association differed by HLA locus in a later analysis, with DRB1 highest and HLA-C lowest. For presence/absence analyses, sequencing depth was assumed to be roughly uniform across donors. A later analysis linked around 17,000 TCR beta sequences to HLA alleles at 0.05 false discovery rate.

Germline V gene data show CDR1 as MDHEN and CDR2 as SYDVKM. The CDR3 contains 15 residues. V trimming: 8 bases; J trimming: 4 bases; junction bases outside the gene matches: 10. With 60 Vbeta and 13 Jbeta primers, the PCR was carried out. Data came from immunoSEQ multiplex PCR; TCRdb stores just in-frame clones and leaves some out. Among under 150,000 clones listed, roughly two thirds were seen once. Remarks on this clone: The antigen is undetermined.

V gene TRBV28 combines with J gene TRBJ1-2; 10 bases are a match to TRBD1. The source material was PBMCs. The TCR comes from a human donor in good health. The CDR3 coding sequence is TGTGCCAGCCATAGGATGACAGGGGGCCTCTATGGCTACACCTTC. Its protein is CASHRMTGGLYGYTF.